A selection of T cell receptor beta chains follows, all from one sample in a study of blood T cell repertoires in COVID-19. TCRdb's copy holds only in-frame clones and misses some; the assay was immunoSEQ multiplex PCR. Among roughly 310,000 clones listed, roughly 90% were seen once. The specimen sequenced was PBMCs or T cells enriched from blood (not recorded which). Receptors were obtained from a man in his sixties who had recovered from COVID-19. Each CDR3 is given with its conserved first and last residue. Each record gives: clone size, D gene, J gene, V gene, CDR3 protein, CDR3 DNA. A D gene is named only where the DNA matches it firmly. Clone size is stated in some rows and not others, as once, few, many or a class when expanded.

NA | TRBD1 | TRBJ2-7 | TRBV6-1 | CASSEGTGLDDF | TGTGCCAGCAGTGAAGGGACAGGGCTTGACGACTTC
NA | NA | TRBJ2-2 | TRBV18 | CASSQSRSGELFF | TGTGCCAGCTCACAAAGTCGTAGCGGGGAGCTGTTTTTT
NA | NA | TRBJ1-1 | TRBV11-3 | CASSLPLEAFF | TGTGCCAGCAGCTTACCTTTGGAAGCTTTCTTT
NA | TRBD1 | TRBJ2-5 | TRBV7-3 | CASSMTGTGQETQYF | TGTGCCAGCAGCATGACCGGGACAGGGCAAGAGACCCAGTACTTC
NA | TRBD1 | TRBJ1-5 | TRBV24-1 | CATGTGRDQPQHF | TGTGCCACGGGGACAGGACGCGATCAGCCCCAGCATTTT
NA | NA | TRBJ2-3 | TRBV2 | CASSEFFRGSPDTQYF | TGTGCCAGCAGTGAATTTTTCAGGGGTAGCCCAGATACGCAGTATTTT
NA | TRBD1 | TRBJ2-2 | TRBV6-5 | CASKAGGTGELFF | TGTGCCAGCAAGGCAGGGGGTACCGGGGAGCTGTTTTTT
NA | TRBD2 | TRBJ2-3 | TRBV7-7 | CASSLLAGGSPDTQYF | TGTGCTAGCAGCTTACTAGCGGGGGGGAGCCCAGATACGCAGTATTTT
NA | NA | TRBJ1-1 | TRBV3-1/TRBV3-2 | CASSQTGINTEAFF | TGTGCCAGCAGCCAAACAGGGATAAACACTGAAGCTTTCTTT
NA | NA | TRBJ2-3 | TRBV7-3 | CASSPGGSSTDTQYF | TGTGCCAGCAGCCCCGGGGGTTCGAGCACAGATACGCAGTATTTT
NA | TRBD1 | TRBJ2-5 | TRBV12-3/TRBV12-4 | CASSGQGEETQYF | TGTGCCAGCAGCGGACAGGGAGAAGAGACCCAGTACTTC
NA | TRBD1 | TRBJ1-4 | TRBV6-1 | CASSDRAGTGSFFFVKLFF | TGTGCCAGCAGTGACCGAGCCGGGACAGGGAGTTTCTTTTTTGTAAAACTGTTTTTT
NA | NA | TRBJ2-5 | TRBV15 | CATSSGRGGETQYF | TGTGCCACCAGCAGCGGGCGGGGCGGAGAGACCCAGTACTTC
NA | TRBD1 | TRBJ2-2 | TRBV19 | CASSIGSQGAGELFF | TGTGCCAGTAGTATCGGTTCGCAGGGGGCGGGGGAGCTGTTTTTT
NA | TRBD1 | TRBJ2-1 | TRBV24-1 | CATSRTGTGHNEQFF | TGTGCCACCAGTCGGACCGGGACAGGGCACAATGAGCAGTTCTTC
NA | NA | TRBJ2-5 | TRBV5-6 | CASSYPPADRQETQYF | TGTGCCAGCAGCTACCCTCCCGCGGACAGACAAGAGACCCAGTACTTC
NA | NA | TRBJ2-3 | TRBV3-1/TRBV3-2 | CASSQTRDTQYF | TGTGCCAGCAGCCAAACTAGAGATACGCAGTATTTT
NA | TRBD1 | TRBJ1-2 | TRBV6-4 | CAINSHDRDRTFRGYTF | TGTGCCATCAACTCCCACGACAGGGATAGGACTTTTAGGGGCTACACCTTC
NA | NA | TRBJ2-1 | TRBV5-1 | CASSPGHSLGGEQFF | TGCGCCAGCAGCCCGGGACATTCCTTGGGCGGTGAGCAGTTCTTC
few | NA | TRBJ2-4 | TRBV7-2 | CASSSFGQDTDIQYF | TGTGCCAGCAGCTCGTTCGGGCAGGACACCGACATTCAGTACTTC
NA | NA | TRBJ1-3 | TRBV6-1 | CASSERGYSGNTIYF | TGTGCCAGCAGTGAAAGGGGTTACTCTGGAAACACCATATATTTT
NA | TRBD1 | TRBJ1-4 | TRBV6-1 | CASSEEYRGLGKLFF | TGTGCCAGCAGTGAAGAGTACAGGGGGCTCGGAAAACTGTTTTTT
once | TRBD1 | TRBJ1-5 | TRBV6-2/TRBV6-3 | CASSYSPTGYSNQPQHF | TGTGCCAGCAGTTACTCGCCGACAGGGTATAGCAATCAGCCCCAGCATTTT
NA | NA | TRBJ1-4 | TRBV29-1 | CSVEDANTVGSGKLFF | TGCAGCGTTGAAGATGCCAACACAGTGGGGAGTGGAAAACTGTTTTTT
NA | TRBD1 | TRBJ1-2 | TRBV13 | CASSSRQGTYGYTF | TGTGCCAGCAGCTCAAGACAGGGAACCTATGGCTACACCTTC
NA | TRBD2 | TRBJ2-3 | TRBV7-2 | CASSFPTSGGSRGTDTQYF | TGTGCCAGCAGCTTCCCGACTAGCGGGGGGTCCCGCGGCACAGATACGCAGTATTTT
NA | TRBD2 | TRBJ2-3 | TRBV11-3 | CASSGLAVTDTQYF | TGTGCCAGCAGCGGACTAGCGGTCACAGATACGCAGTATTTT
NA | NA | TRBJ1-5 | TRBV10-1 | CASSEPPEQPQHF | TGCGCCAGCAGTGAACCCCCGGAGCAGCCCCAGCATTTT
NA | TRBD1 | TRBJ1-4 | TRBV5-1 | CASSFTGAGEKLFF | TGCGCCAGCAGCTTTACAGGGGCGGGCGAAAAACTGTTTTTT
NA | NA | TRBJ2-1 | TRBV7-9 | CASSQHANEQFF | TGTGCCAGCAGCCAACACGCCAATGAGCAGTTCTTC
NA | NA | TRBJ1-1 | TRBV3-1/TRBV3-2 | CASSPQGWGNTEAFF | TGTGCCAGCAGTCCCCAGGGCTGGGGGAACACTGAAGCTTTCTTT
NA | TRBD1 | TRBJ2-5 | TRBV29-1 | CSVEDDRGLGETQYF | TGCAGCGTTGAAGATGACAGGGGGCTTGGGGAGACCCAGTACTTC
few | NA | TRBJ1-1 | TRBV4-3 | CASSQTSNTEAFF | TGCGCCAGCAGCCAGACAAGTAACACTGAAGCTTTCTTT
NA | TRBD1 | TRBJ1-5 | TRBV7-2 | CASSLKSAGTDQPQHF | TGTGCCAGCAGCTTAAAGAGCGCGGGGACAGATCAGCCCCAGCATTTT
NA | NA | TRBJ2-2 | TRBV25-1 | CASSARVGTGELFF | TGTGCCAGCAGTGCGAGGGTCGGCACCGGGGAGCTGTTTTTT
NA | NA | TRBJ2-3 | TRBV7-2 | CASSLGDTYTDTQYF | TGTGCCAGCAGCTTAGGGGACACCTACACAGATACGCAGTATTTT
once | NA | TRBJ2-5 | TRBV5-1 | CASSLAFSGGGGETQYF | TGCGCCAGCAGCTTGGCCTTTTCGGGCGGAGGAGGAGAGACCCAGTACTTC
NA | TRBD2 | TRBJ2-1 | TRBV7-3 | CASSLAGGPWEQFF | TGTGCCAGCAGCTTAGCGGGAGGGCCTTGGGAGCAGTTCTTC
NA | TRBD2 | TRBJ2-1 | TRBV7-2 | CASSLDSGRSYNEQFF | TGTGCCAGCAGCTTAGACAGCGGGAGGTCCTACAATGAGCAGTTCTTC
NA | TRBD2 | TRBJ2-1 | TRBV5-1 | CASSGVAGVSNEQFF | TGCGCCAGCAGCGGGGTAGCGGGGGTTTCGAATGAGCAGTTCTTC
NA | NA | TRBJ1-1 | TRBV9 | CASSPSGGSSEAFF | TGTGCCAGCAGCCCCAGTGGAGGGAGTAGTGAAGCTTTCTTT
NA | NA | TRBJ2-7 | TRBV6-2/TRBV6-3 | CASSRDYEQYF | TGTGCCAGCAGTCGCGATTACGAGCAGTACTTC
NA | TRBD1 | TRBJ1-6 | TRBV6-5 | CASTNGGTVKSPLHF | TGTGCCAGCACTAATGGGGGGACAGTAAAATCACCCCTCCACTTT
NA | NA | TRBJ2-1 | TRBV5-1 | CASSLATYNEQFF | TGCGCCAGCAGTCTAGCGACCTACAATGAGCAGTTCTTC
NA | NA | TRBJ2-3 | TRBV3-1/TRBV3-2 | CASSQAGGPNTDTQYF | TGTGCCAGCAGCCAAGCTGGTGGGCCGAACACAGATACGCAGTATTTT
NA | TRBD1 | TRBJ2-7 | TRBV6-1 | CASSELRDRGPYEQYF | TGTGCCAGCAGTGAACTCCGGGACAGGGGTCCCTACGAGCAGTACTTC
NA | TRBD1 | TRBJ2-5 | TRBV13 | CASSSGTGGPQETQYF | TGTGCCAGCAGCTCAGGGACAGGGGGCCCCCAAGAGACCCAGTACTTC
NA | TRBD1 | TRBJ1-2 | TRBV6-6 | CASSGGKDYTF | TGTGCCAGCTCAGGGGGAAAGGACTACACCTTC